This entry features one T cell receptor beta chain sequence. Its antigen is still unknown. The data originate from a study of shared clonotypes between healthy human individuals. Study results and caveats: Sequencing depth was a factor that was expected to affect clonotype sharing among donors.

Each subset's genomic DNA was split evenly across several immunoSEQ plates. TCRdb's table, derived via immunoSEQ multiplex PCR, lists solely in-frame clones and lacks some. The sample contains about 380,000 clones, around 96% of which appear only once. Germline V gene lookup returns CDR1 MNHNS and CDR2 SASEGT. The germline V and J ends were trimmed by 5 bases and 2 bases, with 15 bases remaining between them. The CDR3 consists of 15 residues. The V call is TRBV6-1, the J call TRBJ1-2; maybe TRBD1 (6 bases). The sample was memory CD8+ T cells sorted from blood. Stated subset: CD45RO+ cells pooled with CCR7-negative TemRA cells. The TCR originated in a man aged 30 to 39 in good health. The DNA for the CDR3 is TGTGCCAGCAGTACTAGGCTGGGGGGCAACTATGGCTACACCTTC. It yields the protein CASSTRLGGNYGYTF.